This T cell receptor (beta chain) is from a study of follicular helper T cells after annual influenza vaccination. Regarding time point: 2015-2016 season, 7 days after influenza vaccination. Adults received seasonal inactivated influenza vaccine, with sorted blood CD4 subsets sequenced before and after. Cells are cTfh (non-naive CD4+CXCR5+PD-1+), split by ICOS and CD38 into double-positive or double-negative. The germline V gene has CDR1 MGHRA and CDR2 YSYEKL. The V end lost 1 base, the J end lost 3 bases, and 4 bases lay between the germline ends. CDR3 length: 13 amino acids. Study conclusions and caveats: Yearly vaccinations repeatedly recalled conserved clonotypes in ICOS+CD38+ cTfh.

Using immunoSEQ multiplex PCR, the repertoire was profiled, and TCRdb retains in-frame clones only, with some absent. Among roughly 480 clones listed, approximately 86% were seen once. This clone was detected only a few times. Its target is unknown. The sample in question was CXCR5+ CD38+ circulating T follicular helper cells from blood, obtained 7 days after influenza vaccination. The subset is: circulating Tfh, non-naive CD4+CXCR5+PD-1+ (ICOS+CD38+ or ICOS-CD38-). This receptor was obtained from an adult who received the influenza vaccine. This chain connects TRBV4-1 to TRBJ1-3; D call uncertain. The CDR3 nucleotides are TGCGCCAGCAGCCAAGTTGGTGGAAACACCATATATTTT. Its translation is CASSQVGGNTIYF.